One sample yielded the 26 T cell receptor beta chains listed below, sequenced in a study of T cell responses to AZD1222 COVID-19 vaccine. The repertoire was sequenced with immunoSEQ multiplex PCR; TCRdb's copy has only in-frame clones and lacks some. The sample carries some 150,000 clones, 90% to 95% recorded once. The material was peripheral blood, obtained 28 days after the second AZD1222 dose. Source of these receptors: an adult who received the AZD1222 COVID-19 vaccine.

This sequence joins TRBV12-3 or TRBV12-4 and TRBJ2-5; TRBD2 is a possible D gene (6 bases). There are 13 residues in the CDR3. Trimming shortened V by 6 bases and J by 3 bases, and 11 bases separated the two germline ends. CDR3 loop: CASRLGGEETQYF. CDR3 nucleotides: TGTGCCAGCAGGCTAGGCGGGGAAGAGACCCAGTACTTC.

CDR3 coding DNA: TGTGCCAGCAGGTATCCGGGACAGACTAACTATGGCTACACCTTC. It codes for CASRYPGQTNYGYTF. The rearrangement joins TRBV7-2 to TRBJ1-2; the match to TRBD1 covers 7 bases. The J segment lost 0 bases and the V segment lost 6 bases, leaving 7 bases of the junction unmatched. Germline assignment: CDR1 SGHTA and CDR2 FQGNSA. The CDR3 loop spans 15 amino acids.

V gene TRBV12-5 combines with J gene TRBJ1-1; no clear D. Deletions cut 5 bases from V and 0 bases from J, with 10 bases between. Per germline, CDR1 LGHNT and CDR2 FRNRAP. The CDR3 is made up of 14 amino acids. The CDR3 DNA reads TGTGCTAGTGGTCTGAGGGTTATGAACACTGAAGCTTTCTTT. Translation gives CASGLRVMNTEAFF.

J is TRBJ1-4 and V is TRBV27, with a possible D match to TRBD1 (5 bases). Trimming left V 6 bases short and J 4 bases short, with 15 bases between. The CDR3 is 15 amino acids. Germline CDR1 and CDR2: MNHEY and SMNVEV (reference sequence). Here the CDR3 DNA reads TGTGCCAGCAGCCCTTCAAGGGGAGGTAATGAAAAACTGTTTTTT. It translates to CASSPSRGGNEKLFF. The full variable domain, its missing parts supplied by reference TRBV27 and TRBJ1-4, is EAQVTQNPRYLITVTGKKLTVTCSQNMNHEYMSWYRQDPGLGLRQIYYSMNVEVTDKGDVPEGYKVSRKEKRNFPLILESPSPNQTSLYFCASSPSRGGNEKLFFGSGTQLSVL.

This rearrangement joins TRBV27 to TRBJ2-2, with 7 bases aligning to TRBD1. V lost 0 bases and J lost 2; bases outside the gene matches: 6. This CDR3 has 17 residues. Germline values: CDR1 MNHEY, CDR2 SMNVEV (reference sequence). The CDR3 sequence is CASSLSPGTANTGELFF. The CDR3 DNA reads TGTGCCAGCAGTTTATCTCCCGGGACAGCAAACACCGGGGAGCTGTTTTTT.

This chain uses TRBV2 with TRBJ1-6; a possible D gene is TRBD1 (5 bases). V dropped 1 base and J dropped 0 bases, with 10 bases sitting between them. The CDR3 runs 17 residues. Germline-derived CDR1 and CDR2 are SNHLY and FYNNEI. The CDR3 reads CASSEDRRSSYNSPLHF. The DNA of the CDR3 is TGTGCCAGCAGTGAAGACAGGAGGAGCTCCTATAATTCACCCCTCCACTTT.

This clone was seen a single time. The chain links TRBV7-9 to TRBJ2-7, with D perhaps TRBD1 (6 bases). There are 13 residues in the CDR3. Germline CDR1 and CDR2: SEHNR and FQNEAQ (reference sequence). V was pared by 2 bases and J by 7 bases, with 12 bases between. CDR3 sequence: CASSLTTGFEQYF. The CDR3 DNA sequence: TGTGCCAGCAGCTTAACTACAGGGTTTGAGCAGTACTTC.

This chain connects TRBV5-1 to TRBJ2-5; the D gene is possibly TRBD2 (7 bases). V was pared by 1 base and J by 4 bases, with 8 bases between. Germline V gene data show CDR1 as SGHRS and CDR2 as YFSETQ. The CDR3 is 13 amino acids. The CDR3 is CASSLRGGETQYF. The CDR3 DNA reads TGCGCCAGCAGCTTGAGGGGGGGAGAGACCCAGTACTTC.

The chain joins TRBV7-6 to TRBJ2-7; 7 nucleotides match TRBD1. Germline V CDR1 and CDR2: SGHVS, FNYEAQ. This CDR3 has 16 residues. Trimming removed 3 bases from V and 5 bases from J; junction bases left unmatched: 13. As DNA, the CDR3 is TGTGCCAGCAGCTTTAGACAGGGAAATATTGAGGACGAGCAGTACTTC. Encoded protein: CASSFRQGNIEDEQYF.

V gene TRBV6-5 combines with J gene TRBJ1-4; D uncertain. The V end lost 8 bases, the J end lost 5 bases, and 15 bases lay between the germline ends. Germline values: CDR1 MNHEY, CDR2 SVGAGI. This CDR3 spans 14 amino acids. For the CDR3, the DNA is TGTGCCAGCCGCCCAGGCAGGAGAAATGAAAAACTGTTTTTT. It codes for CASRPGRRNEKLFF.

The genes are TRBV11-2 and TRBJ1-4; D gene uncertain. The CDR3 loop spans 11 amino acids. The germline gives CDR1 SGHAT, CDR2 FQNNGV. The ends were cut back, 8 bases at V and 7 bases at J, with 8 bases in the middle. CDR3 amino acids: CASAISEKLFF. CDR3 nucleotide sequence: TGTGCCAGCGCAATCAGTGAAAAACTGTTTTTT.

This clone showed up just once. The rearrangement uses TRBV7-8 and TRBJ1-5, with D unclear. Per germline, CDR1 SGHVS and CDR2 FQNEAQ. With 6 bases removed from V and 7 bases from J, the gap between germline ends came to 13 bases. CDR3 length: 13 residues. As DNA, the CDR3 is TGTGCCAGCAGGGACTGGGGTCAGCAGCCCCAGCATTTT. Amino acids: CASRDWGQQPQHF. Complete variable domain (other parts from reference TRBV7-8 and TRBJ1-5): GAGVSQSPRYKVAKRGQDVALRCDPISGHVSLFWYQQALGQGPEFLTYFQNEAQLDKSGLPSDRFFAERPEGSVSTLKIQRTQQEDSAVYLCASRDWGQQPQHFGDGTRLSIL.

This chain links TRBV4-1 with TRBJ1-1; 7 nucleotides agree with TRBD1. V gave up 5 bases and J gave up 0 bases; unmatched junction bases: 15. CDR3 length: 18 amino acids. Germline assignment: CDR1 MGHRA and CDR2 YSYEKL. The CDR3, as DNA: TGCGCCAGCAGCAACAGACAGGGAAGGGTAGACGTGAACACTGAAGCTTTCTTT. It yields the protein CASSNRQGRVDVNTEAFF.

This chain uses TRBV4-1 with TRBJ2-7, with a tentative D call TRBD2 (5 bases). CDR1 and CDR2 (germline): MGHRA, YSYEKL. This CDR3 contains 13 residues. Trimming removed 1 base from V and 3 bases from J, with 7 bases in between. The CDR3 coding sequence is TGCGCCAGCAGCCAAGTGGGAGTCTACGAGCAGTACTTC. Translated, it gives CASSQVGVYEQYF.

The chain recombines TRBV5-1 with TRBJ2-1; D gene uncertain. The V gene's germline CDR1 is SGHRS and CDR2 YFSETQ. V was pared by 7 bases and J by 4 bases, with 12 bases between. The CDR3 has 13 amino acids. CDR3 in DNA: TGCGCCAGCCGCCCTTTGGATTACAATGAGCAGTTCTTC. Its translation: CASRPLDYNEQFF.

This chain links TRBV4-1 with TRBJ2-1; no clear D gene. The CDR3 is 13 residues long. Per germline, CDR1 MGHRA and CDR2 YSYEKL. V lost 1 base and J lost 6, with 7 bases in between. CDR3 nucleotides: TGCGCCAGCAGCCAAGGACGCTTCAATGAGCAGTTCTTC. It specifies CASSQGRFNEQFF.

This clone appeared once. The rearrangement joins TRBV5-8 to TRBJ1-2, with unresolved D. The germline V gene has CDR1 SGHTS and CDR2 YDEGEE. Trimming shortened V by 1 base and J by 2 bases, and 6 bases separated the two germline ends. The CDR3 runs 13 residues. CDR3 nucleotide sequence: TGTGCCAGCAGCTTGTCGAGGAACTATGGCTACACCTTC. As protein: CASSLSRNYGYTF. Based on the CDR3 plus reference TRBV5-8 and TRBJ1-2, the full variable domain is EAGVTQSPTHLIKTRGQQATLRCSPISGHTSVYWYQQALGLGLQFLLWYDEGEERNRGNFPPRFSGRQFPNYSSELNVNALELEDSALYLCASSLSRNYGYTFGSGTRLTVV.

The CDR3 sequence: CASSPGRTEAFF. CDR3 coding DNA: TGTGCCAGCAGCCCTGGGCGGACCGAAGCTTTCTTT. The chain joins TRBV13 to TRBJ1-1, with D unclear. CDR3 length: 12 amino acids. Germline V gene sequence: CDR1 PRHDT, CDR2 FYEKMQ (reference sequence). V lost 5 bases to trimming and J lost 8 bases, with 12 bases between them.

The chain couples TRBV5-1 to TRBJ2-1, with 15 nucleotides matching TRBD2. The CDR3 has 17 amino acids. With 0 bases clipped from V and 6 bases from J, the junction kept 4 bases outside the gene matches. Per germline, CDR1 SGHRS and CDR2 YFSETQ. The CDR3 spells CASSLEGLAGGFNEQFF. In nucleotides, the CDR3 is TGCGCCAGCAGCTTGGAGGGACTAGCGGGAGGATTCAATGAGCAGTTCTTC. The full variable domain, in which reference TRBV5-1 and TRBJ2-1 provide the parts outside the CDR3, is KAGVTQTPRYLIKTRGQQVTLSCSPISGHRSVSWYQQTPGQGLQFLFEYFSETQRNKGNFPGRFSGRQFSNSRSEMNVSTLELGDSALYLCASSLEGLAGGFNEQFFGPGTRLTVL.

DNA of the CDR3: TGTGCCAGCAGCTTCGGTATTAGGACTAGCGGGGGGTCCTCATTTACGCAGTATTTT. It encodes CASSFGIRTSGGSSFTQYF. The chain combines TRBV7-8 with TRBJ2-3; 14 bases map to TRBD2. The CDR3 covers 19 residues. Germline values: CDR1 SGHVS, CDR2 FQNEAQ. Trimming took 3 bases from V and 8 from J; bases not matched to a gene: 16.

The rearrangement links TRBV6-5 to TRBJ1-2; 9 bases are shared with TRBD1. The germline gives CDR1 MNHEY, CDR2 SVGAGI. The CDR3 loop spans 15 amino acids. Germline trimming cut 2 bases from V and 1 base from J; bases unmatched to any gene: 2. The CDR3, as DNA: TGTGCCAGCAGTTACCGGGACAGGGTTAACTATGGCTACACCTTC. This encodes CASSYRDRVNYGYTF.

The chain links TRBV27 to TRBJ1-1; TRBD1 agrees at 10 bases. V lost 0 bases to trimming and J lost 0 bases; unmatched junction nucleotides: 13. This CDR3 has 20 amino acids. Germline V gene sequence: CDR1 MNHEY, CDR2 SMNVEV (reference sequence). This CDR3 reads CASSLSLGTGVQAMNTEAFF. CDR3 in DNA: TGTGCCAGCAGTTTATCTTTGGGGACAGGGGTCCAGGCGATGAACACTGAAGCTTTCTTT.

The J gene is TRBJ1-1, the V gene TRBV7-9, with D possibly being TRBD1 (5 bases). CDR3 length equals 13 residues. Trimming pared 3 bases from V and 1 base from J, leaving 6 bases between. Germline lookup yields CDR1 SEHNR and CDR2 FQNEAQ (reference sequence). CDR3 DNA sequence: TGTGCCAGCAGCTTCACAGGGAACACTGAAGCTTTCTTT. Translating gives CASSFTGNTEAFF.

This clone has more than one count but fewer than ten. The rearrangement links TRBV5-6 to TRBJ2-7, with a tentative D call TRBD1 (6 bases). The length of the CDR3 is 12 residues. The germline gives CDR1 SGHDT, CDR2 YYEEEE. In DNA, the CDR3 is TGTGCTACGCAGGACAGTAAGGAGGAGCAGTACTTC. This codes for CATQDSKEEQYF. Filled out from reference TRBV5-6 and TRBJ2-7, the complete variable domain reads DAGVTQSPTHLIKTRGQQVTLRCSPKSGHDTVSWYQQALGQGPQFIFQYYEEEERQRGNFPDRFSGHQFPNYSSELNVNALLLGDSALYLCATQDSKEEQYFGPGTRLTVT.

This clone has just one count. This rearrangement joins TRBV19 to TRBJ1-5; D not certain. The V gene's germline CDR1 is LNHDA and CDR2 SQIVND (reference sequence). V gave up 2 bases and J gave up 0 bases, with 8 bases separating them. This CDR3 spans 15 amino acids. The CDR3 region has the DNA TGTGCCAGTAGTATAATCGGCAATAGCAATCAGCCCCAGCATTTT. As protein: CASSIIGNSNQPQHF.

This clone was detected only once. The chain is built from TRBV30 and TRBJ1-2; 8 bases match TRBD1. CDR3 size: 13 residues. V was pared by 3 bases and J by 7 bases, with 7 bases of the junction left unmatched. Germline assignment: CDR1 GTSNPN and CDR2 SVGIG (reference sequence). The CDR3 sequence is CAWRVGQGFGYTF. The CDR3 DNA reads as TGTGCCTGGAGAGTCGGACAGGGCTTTGGCTACACCTTC. The full variable domain, rest sourced from reference TRBV30 and TRBJ1-2, is SQTIHQWPATLVQPVGSPLSLECTVEGTSNPNLYWYRQAAGRGLQLLFYSVGIGQISSEVPQNLSASRPQDRQFILSSKKLLLSDSGFYLCAWRVGQGFGYTFGSGTRLTVV.